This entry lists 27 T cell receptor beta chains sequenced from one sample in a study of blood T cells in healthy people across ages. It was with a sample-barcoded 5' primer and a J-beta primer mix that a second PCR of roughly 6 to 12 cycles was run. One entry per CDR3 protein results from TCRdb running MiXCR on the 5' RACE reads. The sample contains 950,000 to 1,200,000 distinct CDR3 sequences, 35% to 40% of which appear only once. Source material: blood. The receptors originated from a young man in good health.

The CDR3 region is CASSEQDGPTYEQYF. The CDR3 bases are TGTGCCAGCAGCGAACAGGATGGTCCTACCTACGAGCAGTACTTC. The rearrangement links TRBV9 to TRBJ2-7; TRBD1 is a possible D gene (5 bases). Trimming removed 3 bases from V and 2 bases from J, with 15 bases in between. The CDR3 runs to 15 residues. Per the germline V gene, CDR1 is SGDLS and CDR2 is YYNGEE. The variable domain in full, with the rest retrieved from reference TRBV9 and TRBJ2-7, is DSGVTQTPKHLITATGQRVTLRCSPRSGDLSVYWYQQSLDQGLQFLIQYYNGEERAKGNILERFSAQQFPDLHSELNLSSLELGDSALYFCASSEQDGPTYEQYFGPGTRLTVT.

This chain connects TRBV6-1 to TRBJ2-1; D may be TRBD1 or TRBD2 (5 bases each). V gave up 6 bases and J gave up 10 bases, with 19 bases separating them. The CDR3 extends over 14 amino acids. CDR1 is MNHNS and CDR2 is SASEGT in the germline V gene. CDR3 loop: CASRGETWRYEQFF. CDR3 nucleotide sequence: TGTGCCAGCAGGGGGGAAACATGGCGGTACGAGCAGTTCTTC.

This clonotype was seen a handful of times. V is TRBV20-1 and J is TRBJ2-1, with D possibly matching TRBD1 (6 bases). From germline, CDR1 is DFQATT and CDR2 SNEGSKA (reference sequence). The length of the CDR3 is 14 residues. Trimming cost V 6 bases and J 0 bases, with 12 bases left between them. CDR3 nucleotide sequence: TGCAGTGCGGACGGGACATACTCCTACAATGAGCAGTTCTTC. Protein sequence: CSADGTYSYNEQFF.

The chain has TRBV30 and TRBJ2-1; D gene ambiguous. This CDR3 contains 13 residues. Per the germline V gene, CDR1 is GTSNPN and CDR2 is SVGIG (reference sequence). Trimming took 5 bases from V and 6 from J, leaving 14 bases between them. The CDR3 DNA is TGTGCCTGGTCCGGCGGCTCTTTCAATGAGCAGTTCTTC. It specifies CAWSGGSFNEQFF.

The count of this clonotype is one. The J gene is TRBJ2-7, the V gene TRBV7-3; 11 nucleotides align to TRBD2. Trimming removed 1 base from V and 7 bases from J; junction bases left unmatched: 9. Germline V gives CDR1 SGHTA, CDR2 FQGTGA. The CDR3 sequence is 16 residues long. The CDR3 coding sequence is TGTGCCAGCAGCTTAAATCCTAGCGGGGGGTACAATGAGCAGTACTTC. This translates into CASSLNPSGGYNEQYF. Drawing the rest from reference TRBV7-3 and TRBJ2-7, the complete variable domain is GAGVSQTPSNKVTEKGKYVELRCDPISGHTALYWYRQSLGQGPEFLIYFQGTGAADDSGLPNDRFFAVRPEGSVSTLKIQRTERGDSAVYLCASSLNPSGGYNEQYFGPGTRLTVT.

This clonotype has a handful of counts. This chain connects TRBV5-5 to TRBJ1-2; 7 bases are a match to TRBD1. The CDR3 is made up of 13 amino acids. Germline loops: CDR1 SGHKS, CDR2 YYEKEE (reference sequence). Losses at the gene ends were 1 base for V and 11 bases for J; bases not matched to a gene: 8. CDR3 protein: CASSLSLGTEYTF. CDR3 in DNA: TGTGCCAGCAGCTTGTCCCTCGGGACAGAATACACCTTC.

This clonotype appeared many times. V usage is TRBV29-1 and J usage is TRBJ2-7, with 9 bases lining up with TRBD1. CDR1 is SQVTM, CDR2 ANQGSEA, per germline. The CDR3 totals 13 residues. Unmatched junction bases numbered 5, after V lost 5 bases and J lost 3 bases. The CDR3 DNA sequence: TGCAGCGTTTGGGACAGGGTCAACTACGAGCAGTACTTC. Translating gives CSVWDRVNYEQYF.

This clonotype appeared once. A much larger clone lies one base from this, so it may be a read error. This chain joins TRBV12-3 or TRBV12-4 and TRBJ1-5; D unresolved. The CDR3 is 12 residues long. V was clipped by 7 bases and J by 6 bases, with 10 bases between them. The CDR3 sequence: CASISSGQPQHF. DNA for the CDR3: TGTGCCAGCATTTCTTCTGGTCAGCCCCAGCATTTT.

The CDR3 DNA follows: TGTGCCACCAGCAGAAGTAACGGGGGGGCCACAAATGAGCAGTACTTC. Translating it yields CATSRSNGGATNEQYF. The chain couples TRBV15 to TRBJ2-7; 8 nucleotides line up with TRBD2. There are 16 residues in the CDR3. V lost 2 bases and J lost 7; bases outside the gene matches: 13. Germline CDR1 and CDR2: LNHNV and YYDKDF (reference sequence).

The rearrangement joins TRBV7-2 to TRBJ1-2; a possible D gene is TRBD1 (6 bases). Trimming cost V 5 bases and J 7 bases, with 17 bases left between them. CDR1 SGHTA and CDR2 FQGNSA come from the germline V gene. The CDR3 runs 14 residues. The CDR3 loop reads CASSPQTGCSGYTF. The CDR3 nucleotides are TGTGCCAGCAGCCCTCAGACAGGCTGTTCTGGCTACACCTTC.

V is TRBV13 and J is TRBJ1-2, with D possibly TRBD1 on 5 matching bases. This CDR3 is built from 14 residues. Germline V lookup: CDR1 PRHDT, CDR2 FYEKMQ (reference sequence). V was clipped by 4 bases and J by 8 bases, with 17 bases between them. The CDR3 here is CASSWATERNGYTF. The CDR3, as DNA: TGTGCCAGCAGCTGGGCGACAGAGAGGAACGGCTACACCTTC.

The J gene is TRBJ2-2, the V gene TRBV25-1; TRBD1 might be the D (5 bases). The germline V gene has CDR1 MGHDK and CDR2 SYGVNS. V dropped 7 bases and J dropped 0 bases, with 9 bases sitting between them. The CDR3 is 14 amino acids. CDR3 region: CASNQGANTGELFF. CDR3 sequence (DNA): TGTGCCAGCAATCAGGGCGCGAACACCGGGGAGCTGTTTTTT.

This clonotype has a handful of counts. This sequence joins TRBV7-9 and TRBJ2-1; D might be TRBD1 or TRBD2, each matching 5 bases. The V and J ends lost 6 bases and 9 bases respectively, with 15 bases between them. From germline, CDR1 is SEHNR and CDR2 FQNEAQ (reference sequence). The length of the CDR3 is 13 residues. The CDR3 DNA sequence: TGTGCCAGCAGGTCAGGGAGTGAGGGTGAGCAGTTCTTC. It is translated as CASRSGSEGEQFF. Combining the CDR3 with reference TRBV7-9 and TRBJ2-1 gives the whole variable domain DTGVSQNPRHKITKRGQNVTFRCDPISEHNRLYWYRQTLGQGPEFLTYFQNEAQLEKSRLLSDRFSAERPKGSFSTLEIQRTEQGDSAMYLCASRSGSEGEQFFGPGTRLTVL.

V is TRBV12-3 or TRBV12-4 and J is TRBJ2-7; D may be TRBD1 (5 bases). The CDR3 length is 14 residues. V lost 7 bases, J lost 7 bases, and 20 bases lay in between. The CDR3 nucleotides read TGTGCCAGCAAGAGGCCTGGGGCATACAATGAGCAGTACTTC. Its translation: CASKRPGAYNEQYF.

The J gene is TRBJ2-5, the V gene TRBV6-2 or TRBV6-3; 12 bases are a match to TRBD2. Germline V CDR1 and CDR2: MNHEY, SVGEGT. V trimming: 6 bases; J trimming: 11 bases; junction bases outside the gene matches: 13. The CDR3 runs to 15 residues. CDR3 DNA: TGTGCCAGCAGGCTCCTAGCGGGGGGGCTCAATGAGCAGTACTTC. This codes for CASRLLAGGLNEQYF.

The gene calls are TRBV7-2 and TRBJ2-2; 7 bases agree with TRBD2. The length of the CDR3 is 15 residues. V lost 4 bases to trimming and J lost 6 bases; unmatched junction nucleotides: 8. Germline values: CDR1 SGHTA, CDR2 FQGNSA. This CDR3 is CASSSLTSRAGELFF. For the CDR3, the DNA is TGTGCCAGCAGCTCATTGACTAGCCGGGCCGGGGAGCTGTTTTTT.

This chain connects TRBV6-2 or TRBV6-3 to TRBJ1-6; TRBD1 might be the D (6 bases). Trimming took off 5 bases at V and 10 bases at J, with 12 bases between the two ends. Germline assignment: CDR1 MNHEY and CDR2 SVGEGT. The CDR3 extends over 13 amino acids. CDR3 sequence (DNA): TGTGCCAGCAGTCAGGGGTGGAGGTCACCCCTCCACTTT. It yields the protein CASSQGWRSPLHF.

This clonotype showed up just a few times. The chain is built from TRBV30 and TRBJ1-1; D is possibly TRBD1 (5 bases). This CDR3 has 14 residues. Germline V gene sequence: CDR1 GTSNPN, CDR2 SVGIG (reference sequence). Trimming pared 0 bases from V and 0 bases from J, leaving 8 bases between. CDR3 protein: CAWSVGAVNTEAFF. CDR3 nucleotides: TGTGCCTGGAGTGTTGGGGCGGTGAACACTGAAGCTTTCTTT.

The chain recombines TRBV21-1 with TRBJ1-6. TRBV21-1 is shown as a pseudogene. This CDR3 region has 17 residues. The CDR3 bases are TGTGCCAGCAGCCAACTTAAGGGGTGCTCCTATAATTCACCCCTCCACTTT. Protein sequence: CASSQLKGCSYNSPLHF.

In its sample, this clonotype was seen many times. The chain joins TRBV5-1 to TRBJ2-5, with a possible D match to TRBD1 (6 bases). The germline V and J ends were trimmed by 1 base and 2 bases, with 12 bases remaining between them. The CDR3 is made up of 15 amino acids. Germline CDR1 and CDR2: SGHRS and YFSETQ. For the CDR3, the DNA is TGCGCCAGCAGCTTGCAGGGGCTACCTCAAGAGACCCAGTACTTC. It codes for CASSLQGLPQETQYF.

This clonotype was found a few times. The chain's CDR3 is CAIRTAGGAYGYTF. CDR3 coding DNA: TGTGCCATCAGGACCGCAGGGGGGGCCTATGGCTACACCTTC. The chain links TRBV10-3 to TRBJ1-2; 7 bases are a match to TRBD1. J was trimmed by 4 bases and V by 6 bases; bases with no gene match: 8. The CDR3 is 14 residues long. Germline assignment: CDR1 ENHRY and CDR2 SYGVKD.

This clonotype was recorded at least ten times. CDR3: CASSQDARLATSTDTQYF. CDR3 nucleotide sequence: TGTGCCAGCAGCCAAGACGCCCGACTAGCGACTAGCACAGATACGCAGTATTTT. The chain carries TRBV4-2 and TRBJ2-3; 8 bases map to TRBD2. Germline assignment: CDR1 LGHNA and CDR2 YNFKEQ. The CDR3 covers 18 residues. Trimming cost V 0 bases and J 0 bases; bases outside gene matches: 8.

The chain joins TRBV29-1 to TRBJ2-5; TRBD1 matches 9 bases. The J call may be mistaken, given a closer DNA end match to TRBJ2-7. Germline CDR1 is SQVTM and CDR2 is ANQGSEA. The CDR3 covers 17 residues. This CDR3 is CSVEGGTGWGYNYEQYF. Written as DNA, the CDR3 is TGCAGCGTTGAAGGTGGGACAGGGTGGGGATACAATTACGAGCAGTACTTC.

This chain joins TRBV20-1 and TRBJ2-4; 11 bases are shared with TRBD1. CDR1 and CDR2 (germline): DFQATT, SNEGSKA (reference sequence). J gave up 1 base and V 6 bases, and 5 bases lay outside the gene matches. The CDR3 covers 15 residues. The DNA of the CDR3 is TGCAGTGCCGGACAGGGGGCTGGGGCCAAAAACATTCAGTACTTC. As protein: CSAGQGAGAKNIQYF.

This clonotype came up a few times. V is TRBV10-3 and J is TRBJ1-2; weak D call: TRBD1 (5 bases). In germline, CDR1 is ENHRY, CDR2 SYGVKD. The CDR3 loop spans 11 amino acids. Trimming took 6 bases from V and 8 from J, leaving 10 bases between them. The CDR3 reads CAIRQAEGYTF. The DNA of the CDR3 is TGTGCCATCAGACAGGCGGAAGGCTACACCTTC.

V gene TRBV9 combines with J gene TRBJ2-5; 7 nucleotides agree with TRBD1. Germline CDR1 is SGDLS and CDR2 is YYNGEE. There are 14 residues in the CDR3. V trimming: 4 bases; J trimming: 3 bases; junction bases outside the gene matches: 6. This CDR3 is CASSRSQGEETQYF. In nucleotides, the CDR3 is TGTGCCAGCAGCCGCAGTCAGGGGGAAGAGACCCAGTACTTC.

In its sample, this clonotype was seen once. CDR3 DNA: TGTGCCAGCAGCTTAGTTCCAGCGGCAATCGAGGATACGCAGTATTTT. Translating it yields CASSLVPAAIEDTQYF. The chain has TRBV7-2 and TRBJ2-3, with D perhaps matching TRBD2 (5 bases). The CDR3 loop spans 16 amino acids. Germline V CDR1 and CDR2: SGHTA, FQGNSA. V was pared by 1 base and J by 6 bases, with 17 bases between.